The next 10 T cell receptor beta chains were all read from a single sample in a study of shared clonotypes between healthy human individuals. The assay was immunoSEQ multiplex PCR, and TCRdb's table has in-frame clones only and misses some. The sample records some 2 million clones, 85% to 95% being singletons. The sample comprised naive CD4+ T cells sorted from blood. As for subset: CD45RA+ positively selected. These receptors were taken from a man aged 18 to 29 in good health.

The V and J genes are TRBV29-1 and TRBJ2-5, with D possibly TRBD1 on 5 matching bases. Germline V lookup: CDR1 SQVTM, CDR2 ANQGSEA. The CDR3 is 16 residues long. The V end lost 3 bases, the J end lost 4 bases, and 21 bases lay between the germline ends. The CDR3 bases are TGCAGCGTTGAGGGCAGGGTTAAGAGGATAATAGAGACCCAGTACTTC. Its translation is CSVEGRVKRIIETQYF.

The chain links TRBV14 to TRBJ2-2; TRBD2 is a possible D gene (6 bases). V was cut by 0 bases and J by 6 bases, with 14 bases left in between. This CDR3 spans 16 amino acids. Per germline, CDR1 SGHDN and CDR2 FVKESK. CDR3 protein: CASSQEVAATPGELFF. CDR3 DNA sequence: TGTGCCAGCAGCCAAGAGGTAGCGGCGACGCCCGGGGAGCTGTTTTTT. Full variable domain (remainder filled in from reference TRBV14 and TRBJ2-2): EAGVTQFPSHSVIEKGQTVTLRCDPISGHDNLYWYRRVMGKEIKFLLHFVKESKQDESGMPNNRFLAERTGGTYSTLKVQPAELEDSGVYFCASSQEVAATPGELFFGEGSRLTVL.

The V call is TRBV6-1, the J call TRBJ1-3; D is ambiguous. The germline V gene has CDR1 MNHNS and CDR2 SASEGT. This CDR3 region has 16 residues. Trimming pared 7 bases from V and 0 bases from J, leaving 16 bases between. The CDR3 is CASNDPGARSGNTIYF. CDR3 bases: TGTGCCAGCAATGACCCGGGCGCCCGCTCTGGAAACACCATATATTTT.

This chain links TRBV7-2 with TRBJ2-7; 11 positions match TRBD2. V dropped 5 bases and J dropped 6; count of bases not matched to a gene: 9. This CDR3 comprises 15 residues. Per the germline V gene, CDR1 is SGHTA and CDR2 is FQGNSA. CDR3 protein: CASSPYLAGGSEQYF. For the CDR3, the DNA is TGTGCCAGCAGCCCCTATCTAGCGGGAGGAAGCGAGCAGTACTTC.

This clone was found once. The CDR3 loop is CAGPPVRRLNYEQYF. The CDR3 DNA is TGTGCCGGCCCCCCCGTCAGGAGGTTAAACTACGAGCAGTACTTC. This chain uses TRBV6-5 with TRBJ2-7; TRBD2 is a possible D gene (5 bases). Germline V gene lookup returns CDR1 MNHEY and CDR2 SVGAGI. CDR3 length: 15 residues. V dropped 11 bases and J dropped 3 bases, with 23 bases sitting between them.

For the CDR3, the DNA is TGTGCCAGCTACGTACTGACGGCCAAGAACACTGAAGCTTTCTTT. Its protein is CASYVLTAKNTEAFF. The chain is built from TRBV27 and TRBJ1-1; D remains unclear. This CDR3 region has 15 residues. Germline-derived CDR1 and CDR2 are MNHEY and SMNVEV (reference sequence). Trimming cost V 8 bases and J 1 base, with 17 bases left between them.

The chain is built from TRBV5-6 and TRBJ1-1; 12 bases fit TRBD1. From germline, CDR1 is SGHDT and CDR2 YYEEEE. CDR3 length equals 16 residues. Unmatched junction bases numbered 6, after V lost 2 bases and J lost 4 bases. The CDR3 here is CASSLPGQGAVTEAFF. The CDR3 nucleotides read TGTGCCAGCAGCTTACCGGGACAGGGGGCGGTCACTGAAGCTTTCTTT.

The CDR3 bases are TGCGCCAGCAGCTTGGCCGGAGCGGGAGGTCAATACATTCAGTACTTC. Protein: CASSLAGAGGQYIQYF. The V gene is TRBV5-1, the J gene TRBJ2-4; 9 bases map to TRBD2. The CDR3 loop spans 16 amino acids. Per the germline V gene, CDR1 is SGHRS and CDR2 is YFSETQ. With V trimmed by 0 bases and J by 8 bases, 9 bases remained unmatched.

The chain couples TRBV7-9 to TRBJ2-1; no definite D call. Germline assignment: CDR1 SEHNR and CDR2 FQNEAQ (reference sequence). The V gene lost 0 bases and the J gene lost 7 bases, with 10 bases spanning the gap. The CDR3 length is 14 residues. The DNA for the CDR3 is TGTGCCAGCAGCTTAGCGGTCCTCACGAATGAGCAGTTCTTC. Protein sequence: CASSLAVLTNEQFF. The full variable domain, rest sourced from reference TRBV7-9 and TRBJ2-1, is DTGVSQNPRHKITKRGQNVTFRCDPISEHNRLYWYRQTLGQGPEFLTYFQNEAQLEKSRLLSDRFSAERPKGSFSTLEIQRTEQGDSAMYLCASSLAVLTNEQFFGPGTRLTVL.

As to this clone: Other DNA variants within this sample encode the same CDR3. J is TRBJ2-1 and V is TRBV6-5; D uncertain. V was trimmed by 0 bases and J by 0 bases, leaving 6 bases between them. The CDR3 runs to 15 residues. Germline values: CDR1 MNHEY, CDR2 SVGAGI. The CDR3 sequence: CASSYSGVSYNEQFF. DNA for the CDR3: TGTGCCAGCAGTTACTCAGGAGTCTCCTACAATGAGCAGTTCTTC.